The clone carrying this TCR beta chain has just a few counts. The sample is drawn from a study of T cells in Graves' hyperthyroidism and ophthalmopathy. Using RNA transcripts as the source, TCR beta CDR3 regions were amplified. HTBI primers were employed in a first-round RT-PCR of the TCR CDR3. Each CDR3 protein gets one entry after TCRdb re-called the multiplex PCR reads with MiXCR. In the table there are about 600,000 distinct CDR3 sequences, more than 15% of which are singletons. Thyroid ultrasound and orbital computed tomography, with clinical symptoms and serum thyroxine and TRAb, informed diagnoses. The receptor's source is a woman aged 40 to 55 with Graves' ophthalmopathy. The sequenced sample consisted of blood.

Written as DNA, the CDR3 is TGTGCCAGCAGCCCAGGCGGGGGTGCCCGGGAGACCCAGTACTTC. Translation gives CASSPGGGARETQYF. The V gene is TRBV7-3, the J gene TRBJ2-5, with 7 bases lining up with TRBD2. This CDR3 comprises 15 residues. Per germline, CDR1 SGHTA and CDR2 FQGTGA. Losses at the gene ends were 5 bases for V and 5 bases for J; bases not matched to a gene: 11.